This T cell receptor (beta chain) was identified during a study of regulatory T cells in long-lasting Graves disease. The CDR3 is made up of 14 amino acids. The V and J ends lost 5 bases and 6 bases, in that order; junction bases with no gene match: 6. Germline values: CDR1 SEHNR, CDR2 FQNEAQ (reference sequence). CDR3 regions were amplified by Arm-PCR using iRepertoire HTBI primers to build TCR beta libraries. TCRdb re-derived calls from the multiplex PCR reads in MiXCR, one entry per CDR3 protein. The table has 550,000 or so distinct CDR3 sequences, 12% seen once. The sample's time point: newly diagnosed GD, antithyroid drugs for less than 3 months. PBMC-extracted RNA yielded the TCR library. Many counts were recorded for this clonotype. These same data were also listed under a study on T cells in Graves' hyperthyroidism and ophthalmopathy. This second study says: The TCR CDR3 was amplified in a first-round RT-PCR using the HTBI primer set.

V usage is TRBV7-9 and J usage is TRBJ2-2; 7 nucleotides agree with TRBD2. The TCR sequence derives from a woman aged 30 to 39 with Graves disease. Sequenced material: peripheral blood mononuclear cells (PBMCs), taken at new diagnosis, from a patient treated with antithyroid drugs. This CDR3 is CASSETSWAGELFF. CDR3 nucleotide sequence: TGTGCCAGCAGCGAGACTAGCTGGGCCGGGGAGCTGTTTTTT.